This is a list of T cell receptor beta chains from one sample in a study of post-analysis software for immune sequencing data. TCRdb used MiXCR to reprocess the PCR reads, holding one entry per CDR3 protein. The sample has 450,000 to 700,000 distinct CDR3 sequences; roughly 47% are singletons. Source material: blood. All receptors come from a girl between 10 and 17 years old with multiple sclerosis. The CDR3 runs from the conserved cysteine through the conserved F or W. A D gene is named only where the DNA matches it firmly.

CDR3: CASSRPGSYNEQYF
D: -
V: TRBV12-3/TRBV12-4
J: TRBJ2-7

CDR3: CATSRDRASTDTQYF
D: -
V: TRBV15
J: TRBJ2-3

CDR3: CASSYGPDTSNTEAFF
D: -
V: TRBV6-2/TRBV6-3
J: TRBJ1-1

CDR3: CAISLDRAGTNEQYF
D: TRBD1
V: TRBV10-3
J: TRBJ2-7

CDR3: CASSLSGQGNGYTF
D: TRBD1
V: TRBV7-8
J: TRBJ1-2

CDR3: CASSYSFRRTSDNEQFF
D: TRBD2
V: TRBV6-5
J: TRBJ2-1

CDR3: CASSLALLSNTEAFF
D: -
V: TRBV12-3/TRBV12-4
J: TRBJ1-1

CDR3: CASSLGGAPAYEQYF
D: -
V: TRBV7-2
J: TRBJ2-7

CDR3: CSVAQTLRGEQYF
D: -
V: TRBV29-1
J: TRBJ2-7

CDR3: CASSYRSDQPQHF
D: -
V: TRBV27
J: TRBJ1-5

CDR3: CASSPSGQGWNEQFF
D: TRBD1
V: TRBV5-1
J: TRBJ2-1

CDR3: CASSLERVGSYTF
D: -
V: TRBV6-5
J: TRBJ1-2

CDR3: CASSLRTANYGYTF
D: -
V: TRBV28
J: TRBJ1-2

CDR3: CASSPPLGSYNEQFF
D: -
V: TRBV5-1
J: TRBJ2-1

CDR3: CASSLGEGIQYF
D: -
V: TRBV5-1
J: TRBJ2-4

CDR3: CASAVSGQETQYF
D: -
V: TRBV27
J: TRBJ2-5

CDR3: CSAIPSSHGYGYTF
D: -
V: TRBV20-1
J: TRBJ1-2

CDR3: CATSDLRGRFNEQFF
D: -
V: TRBV24-1
J: TRBJ2-1

CDR3: CASSSLGVPGEQFF
D: -
V: TRBV7-6
J: TRBJ2-1

CDR3: CASSYPSQGRTSYEQYF
D: -
V: TRBV6-2/TRBV6-3
J: TRBJ2-7

CDR3: CASSTTGAKNIQYF
D: TRBD1
V: TRBV12-3/TRBV12-4
J: TRBJ2-4

CDR3: CASGGQGASSPLHF
D: TRBD1
V: TRBV7-9
J: TRBJ1-6

CDR3: CASSKDRASYTF
D: -
V: TRBV5-1
J: TRBJ1-2

CDR3: CASTPGQGTDTQYF
D: TRBD1
V: TRBV12-3/TRBV12-4
J: TRBJ2-3

CDR3: CASGKATNEKLFF
D: -
V: TRBV12-3/TRBV12-4
J: TRBJ1-4

CDR3: CASISRERGNEQFF
D: -
V: TRBV12-3/TRBV12-4
J: TRBJ2-1

CDR3: CASSYSGQGGHQPQHF
D: TRBD1
V: TRBV6-9
J: TRBJ1-5

CDR3: CSARRRAFSDTQYF
D: -
V: TRBV20-1
J: TRBJ2-3

CDR3: CASSQNGAREQYF
D: -
V: TRBV6-1
J: TRBJ2-7

CDR3: CASSQRGGGDEQYF
D: -
V: TRBV12-3/TRBV12-4
J: TRBJ2-7